This T cell receptor (beta chain) appears in the sequencing data of a study of STAT5B mutations in CD4+ large granular lymphocyte leukemia. Study overall: Cryopreserved patient cells were CD8-depleted, then anti-CD4 bead selected.

As concerns this clone: The antigen is unknown.

Study outcomes and limitations: Top patient clones used TRBV06 genes more often: 8/27 versus 2/35 in controls.

Germline-derived CDR1 and CDR2 are ENHRY and SYGVKD. The CDR3 contains 15 residues. Deletions cut 0 bases from V and 2 bases from J, with 11 bases between. This was a survey-level run. Source study methods: Putative leukemic clones, roughly 60 in all, each exceeded 5% of the repertoire. Assay: immunoSEQ multiplex PCR; the TCRdb copy retains only in-frame clones and omits some. The DNA gave D and trimming, while V, J and clone size come from that table. The sample lists 600 or so clones, 55% to 75% seen once, with approximately 96% in the top ten. The TCR comes from a woman older than 75 with CD4+ T-cell large granular lymphocyte leukemia. V is TRBV10-3 and J is TRBJ2-7; D possibly matches TRBD1 or TRBD2 (5 bases each). The sequenced sample was PBMCs. CDR3 residues: CAISESWDGPYEQYF. For the CDR3, the DNA is TGTGCCATCAGTGAGTCGTGGGACGGGCCCTACGAGCAGTACTTC.